The 28 T cell receptor beta chains reported below all come from one sample, sequenced in a study of blood T cell repertoires in COVID-19. TCRdb's table, derived via immunoSEQ multiplex PCR, lists solely in-frame clones and lacks some. The table includes about 200,000 clones, approximately 80% detected once. Material for sequencing was peripheral blood. These receptors were collected from a man aged 60 to 75 with COVID-19, enrolled during active disease.

The sample holds a few counts of this clone. The chain is built from TRBV5-1 and TRBJ2-7; D not certain. Trimming took 1 base from V and 2 from J, leaving 10 bases between them. Germline V gene data show CDR1 as SGHRS and CDR2 as YFSETQ. The CDR3 sequence is 14 residues long. The chain's CDR3 is CASSLTPEPYEQYF. The CDR3, as DNA: TGCGCCAGCAGCTTGACACCTGAACCCTACGAGCAGTACTTC.

The chain is built from TRBV18 and TRBJ2-6; tentative D call: TRBD2 (5 bases). The germline V and J ends were trimmed by 4 bases and 4 bases, with 11 bases remaining between them. The length of the CDR3 is 15 residues. Germline V gene data show CDR1 as KGHSH and CDR2 as LQKENI. The CDR3 sequence is CASSLTPGGANVLTF. In nucleotides, the CDR3 is TGTGCCAGCTCACTCACCCCGGGGGGGGCCAACGTCCTGACTTTC.

J is TRBJ1-4 and V is TRBV5-1; 8 bases are shared with TRBD1. Germline assignment: CDR1 SGHRS and CDR2 YFSETQ. V shed 6 bases, J shed 0 bases, and the junction held 4 bases outside the gene matches. The CDR3 spans 15 residues. CDR3 coding DNA: TGCGCCAGCACCGGACAGGGAGCAACTAATGAAAAACTGTTTTTT. It encodes CASTGQGATNEKLFF.

This clone occurred a few times. The J gene is TRBJ1-6, the V gene TRBV3-1 (or the pseudogene TRBV3-2), with no clear D. Trimming pared 1 base from V and 8 bases from J, leaving 6 bases between. The germline gives CDR1 LGHDT, CDR2 YNNKEL (reference sequence). The CDR3 spans 13 residues. The chain's CDR3 is CASSQALYSPLHF. CDR3 DNA sequence: TGTGCCAGCAGCCAAGCTCTCTATTCACCCCTCCACTTT.

The chain has TRBV9 and TRBJ2-1; 9 bases map to TRBD2. V was pared by 0 bases and J by 9 bases, with 10 bases of the junction left unmatched. Germline V gives CDR1 SGDLS, CDR2 YYNGEE. This CDR3 region has 16 residues. CDR3 amino acids: CASSVGPRTSDSEQFF. In nucleotides, the CDR3 is TGTGCCAGCAGCGTAGGCCCCCGGACTAGCGACTCTGAGCAGTTCTTC.

This clone was observed a handful of times. This CDR3 is also generated by other DNA sequences in the sample. The chain is built from TRBV4-3 and TRBJ1-1, with a possible D match to TRBD1 (5 bases). Trimming left V 0 bases short and J 5 bases short, with 13 bases between. Germline V gene sequence: CDR1 LGHNA, CDR2 YSLEER. The CDR3 consists of 15 residues. The CDR3 nucleotides read TGCGCCAGCAGCCAAGACCCCGCGGGGGGAACTGAAGCTTTCTTT. Protein product: CASSQDPAGGTEAFF.

The chain is built from TRBV7-2 and TRBJ1-2; TRBD1 might be the D (5 bases). The CDR3 runs 14 residues. The germline gives CDR1 SGHTA, CDR2 FQGNSA. V lost 2 bases and J lost 4, with 11 bases in between. For the CDR3, the DNA is TGTGCCAGCAGCTTATCGGTCACAGGCTATGGCTACACCTTC. This translates into CASSLSVTGYGYTF.

V gene TRBV5-1 combines with J gene TRBJ1-1, with D perhaps TRBD1 (6 bases). Germline values: CDR1 SGHRS, CDR2 YFSETQ. The CDR3 extends over 16 amino acids. The V end was cut by 0 bases, the J end by 2 bases, with 14 bases between. The CDR3 coding sequence is TGCGCCAGCAGCTTGGTAGGGGGAATGGGTAACACTGAAGCTTTCTTT. Amino acid sequence: CASSLVGGMGNTEAFF.

This clone showed up just a few times. The chain employs TRBV28 and TRBJ1-2, with a possible D match to TRBD1 (5 bases). V was shortened by 7 bases and J by 8 bases, with 14 bases between the two germline ends. CDR1 MDHEN and CDR2 SYDVKM come from the germline V gene. The CDR3 is 12 residues long. The chain's CDR3 is CASTPLKGGYTF. The DNA for the CDR3 is TGTGCCAGCACACCTTTGAAGGGGGGCTACACCTTC.

The J gene is TRBJ2-1, the V gene TRBV5-6; D is perhaps TRBD2 (5 bases). The germline V gene has CDR1 SGHDT and CDR2 YYEEEE. The CDR3 runs 11 residues. V lost 2 bases and J 12 bases, leaving 9 bases between the germline ends. CDR3 bases: TGTGCCAGCAGCTTTGGACTGGGGCAGTTCTTC. Amino acids: CASSFGLGQFF.

The chain employs TRBV6-4 and TRBJ1-1; D uncertain. The germline V gene has CDR1 MRHNA and CDR2 SNTAGT. The CDR3 covers 13 residues. Trimming stripped 5 bases from V and 0 bases from J, with 7 bases between. CDR3 nucleotides: TGTGCCAGCAGTTTACACGTGAACACTGAAGCTTTCTTT. It codes for CASSLHVNTEAFF.

V is TRBV2 and J is TRBJ1-5; weak D call: TRBD1 (6 bases). This CDR3 region has 16 residues. Germline V lookup: CDR1 SNHLY, CDR2 FYNNEI. V shed 3 bases and J shed 3 bases, with 15 bases lying between them. The CDR3 region has the DNA TGTGCCAGCAGTGAGGGGAGGGGGGGACCCAATCAGCCCCAGCATTTT. This encodes CASSEGRGGPNQPQHF.

A note on this clone: The sample holds other DNA sequences that translate to the same CDR3. The chain employs TRBV7-2 and TRBJ2-7; possible D gene TRBD1, 5 bases. Germline CDR1 and CDR2: SGHTA and FQGNSA. The germline V and J ends were trimmed by 5 bases and 1 base, with 6 bases remaining between them. This CDR3 has 12 amino acids. CDR3 in amino acids: CASSRQSYEQYF. CDR3 coding DNA: TGTGCCAGCAGCCGACAGTCCTACGAGCAGTACTTC. Using reference TRBV7-2 and TRBJ2-7 for the parts outside the CDR3, the full variable domain is GAGVSQSPSNKVTEKGKDVELRCDPISGHTALYWYRQSLGQGLEFLIYFQGNSAPDKSGLPSDRFSAERTGGSVSTLTIQRTQQEDSAVYLCASSRQSYEQYFGPGTRLTVT.

The rearrangement links TRBV30 to TRBJ1-4; 9 bases are a match to TRBD1. The V and J ends lost 5 bases and 7 bases, in that order; junction bases with no gene match: 5. The CDR3 has 13 residues. Germline V gene lookup returns CDR1 GTSNPN and CDR2 SVGIG (reference sequence). In nucleotides, the CDR3 is TGTGCCTGGGGGACAGGGAGCGTTGAAAAACTGTTTTTT. Its translation is CAWGTGSVEKLFF.

J is TRBJ2-5 and V is TRBV10-2; 9 bases align to TRBD1. The CDR3 has 16 amino acids. Germline CDR1 and CDR2: WSHSY and SAAADI. Trimming took 6 bases from V and 5 from J; bases not matched to a gene: 13. CDR3 amino acids: CASRNNLGTGLETQYF. DNA of the CDR3: TGCGCCAGCAGAAATAACCTCGGGACAGGGTTGGAGACCCAGTACTTC.

The genes are TRBV19 and TRBJ1-1, with D uncertain. V lost 7 bases and J lost 5, with 20 bases in between. CDR1 is LNHDA, CDR2 SQIVND, per germline (reference sequence). The CDR3 totals 15 residues. The CDR3 DNA reads as TGTGCCAGTATGGTGGTGGGAGGTGGAAGTACTGAAGCTTTCTTT. Translation: CASMVVGGGSTEAFF.

This clone was counted once. The chain couples TRBV2 to TRBJ1-2; no definite D call. This CDR3 is built from 14 residues. The V gene's germline CDR1 is SNHLY and CDR2 FYNNEI. The V and J ends lost 1 base and 3 bases respectively, with 9 bases between them. The CDR3 nucleotides are TGTGCCAGCAGTGAAGGGGCAGCCTACTATGGCTACACCTTC. This translates into CASSEGAAYYGYTF.

The V call is TRBV19, the J call TRBJ1-2, with D maybe TRBD1 (5 bases). CDR3 length equals 12 residues. Per germline, CDR1 LNHDA and CDR2 SQIVND (reference sequence). V lost 9 bases to trimming and J lost 3 bases, with 11 bases between them. CDR3 in DNA: TGTGCCAGCAAAACCAGGGACTATGGCTACACCTTC. Translating gives CASKTRDYGYTF.

The chain couples TRBV14 to TRBJ2-4; no definite D call. Germline-derived CDR1 and CDR2 are SGHDN and FVKESK. The CDR3 is 15 amino acids. V shed 3 bases and J shed 1 base, with 10 bases lying between them. The CDR3 DNA follows: TGTGCCAGCAGCCACCCACTAAACGCCAAAAACATTCAGTACTTC. Its translation: CASSHPLNAKNIQYF.

A single count supports this clone. The genes are TRBV5-6 and TRBJ1-1; TRBD1 matches 7 bases. The CDR3 is made up of 16 amino acids. Germline V gives CDR1 SGHDT, CDR2 YYEEEE. V lost 4 bases and J lost 4; bases outside the gene matches: 13. CDR3 region: CASSSPTGYLGTEAFF. DNA of the CDR3: TGTGCCAGCAGCAGCCCGACAGGGTACTTGGGCACTGAAGCTTTCTTT.

The rearrangement joins TRBV27 to TRBJ1-5; 12 bases fit TRBD1. CDR1 is MNHEY, CDR2 SMNVEV, per germline (reference sequence). V lost 2 bases to trimming and J lost 0 bases; unmatched junction nucleotides: 8. CDR3 length: 19 amino acids. CDR3 loop: CASSLEGTGGLYSNQPQHF. CDR3 coding DNA: TGTGCCAGCAGTTTAGAAGGGACAGGGGGCCTGTATAGCAATCAGCCCCAGCATTTT.

The gene calls are TRBV4-1 and TRBJ2-1; TRBD2 matches at 9 bases. V shed 1 base and J 8 bases; nucleotides not matched to a gene: 12. The CDR3 runs 17 residues. The germline V gene has CDR1 MGHRA and CDR2 YSYEKL. The CDR3 sequence: CASSQGPLAGWRYEQFF. In DNA form, the CDR3 reads TGCGCCAGCAGCCAAGGCCCCCTAGCGGGGTGGCGTTATGAGCAGTTCTTC.

CDR3 region: CASSQALGVGNEKLFF. CDR3 nucleotide sequence: TGCGCCAGCAGCCAAGCATTAGGGGTGGGTAATGAAAAACTGTTTTTT. This chain connects TRBV4-1 to TRBJ1-4; tentatively, D is TRBD1 (5 bases). The CDR3 extends over 16 amino acids. Trimming left V 1 base short and J 4 bases short, with 13 bases between. CDR1 is MGHRA and CDR2 is YSYEKL in the germline V gene.

The rearrangement joins TRBV6-2 or TRBV6-3 to TRBJ1-5; weak D call: TRBD1 (6 bases). Trimming took 5 bases from V and 0 from J, leaving 20 bases between them. This CDR3 contains 18 residues. Looked up from germline, CDR1 is MNHEY and CDR2 is SVGEGT. The CDR3 region is CASSHEDSRPLSNQPQHF. CDR3 DNA: TGTGCCAGCAGTCACGAGGACAGCCGACCCCTTAGCAATCAGCCCCAGCATTTT.

This sequence joins TRBV3-1 (or the pseudogene TRBV3-2) and TRBJ2-2; 10 bases are a match to TRBD2. Germline loops: CDR1 LGHDT, CDR2 YNNKEL (reference sequence). The CDR3 sequence is 17 residues long. Trimming took 0 bases from V and 2 from J; bases not matched to a gene: 3. The CDR3 loop reads CASSQEGLASNTGELFF. The CDR3 nucleotides read TGTGCCAGCAGCCAAGAGGGACTAGCGTCAAACACCGGGGAGCTGTTTTTT.

The V gene is TRBV9, the J gene TRBJ2-2; 8 nucleotides line up with TRBD1. The CDR3 loop spans 16 amino acids. V lost 4 bases and J lost 6; bases outside the gene matches: 11. The germline V gene has CDR1 SGDLS and CDR2 YYNGEE. The CDR3 loop reads CASSRSGQGLAGELFF. The CDR3 DNA reads as TGTGCCAGCAGCAGATCAGGACAGGGTCTTGCCGGGGAGCTGTTTTTT.

The rearrangement uses TRBV7-2 and TRBJ2-7, with a weak D call TRBD1 (6 bases). Germline V gene data show CDR1 as SGHTA and CDR2 as FQGNSA. The CDR3 runs 14 residues. Trimming stripped 2 bases from V and 5 bases from J, with 13 bases between. CDR3 loop: CASSLLQGRDEQYF. The CDR3 DNA follows: TGTGCCAGCAGCTTATTGCAGGGGCGGGACGAGCAGTACTTC. Full variable domain (remainder filled in from reference TRBV7-2 and TRBJ2-7): GAGVSQSPSNKVTEKGKDVELRCDPISGHTALYWYRQSLGQGLEFLIYFQGNSAPDKSGLPSDRFSAERTGGSVSTLTIQRTQQEDSAVYLCASSLLQGRDEQYFGPGTRLTVT.

The chain has TRBV7-2 and TRBJ2-4; 8 bases are shared with TRBD2. J lost 4 bases, V lost 3 bases, and 2 bases had no gene match. CDR1 is SGHTA, CDR2 FQGNSA, per germline. This CDR3 region has 14 residues. The CDR3 DNA is TGTGCCAGCAGCTTCGCTAGCGGGAAAAACATTCAGTACTTC. Encoded protein: CASSFASGKNIQYF.